One T cell receptor beta chain is described in this entry. The data originate from a study of blood T cell repertoires in COVID-19. Turning to the study itself: The analysed material was cDNA or gDNA that came from T cells, B-cell-depleted T cells, or PBMCs.

As processed by the authors: Nucleated cell number was recorded as an estimate derived from reference gene primer amplification. Sequenced by immunoSEQ multiplex PCR; TCRdb stores in-frame clones only, minus some. V, J and clone size are taken as reported in that table, and D and trimming were inferred from the DNA itself. This table holds about 380,000 clones, roughly 90% found once. CDR1 is MNHEY, CDR2 SMNVEV, per germline (reference sequence). CDR3 length: 16 residues. Trimming removed 6 bases from V and 4 bases from J; junction bases left unmatched: 10. The source material was peripheral blood. The V and J genes are TRBV27 and TRBJ2-2; 8 nucleotides line up with TRBD1. This sequence was found in a young man with active or convalescent COVID-19. The CDR3 DNA sequence: TGTGCCAGCAGACCCGAGGACAGGGTGTCCACCGGGGAGCTGTTTTTT. It codes for CASRPEDRVSTGELFF.